The next 25 T cell receptor beta chains were all read from a single sample in a study of cytomegalovirus exposure and HLA in healthy donors. PCR used 60 Vbeta primers and 13 Jbeta primers. The protocol was immunoSEQ multiplex PCR, while the TCRdb copy is restricted to in-frame clones and leaves out a portion. The sample holds fewer than 150,000 clones, 60% to 80% seen once. Sequenced sample: PBMCs. The receptors derive from a man in his fifties in good health and CMV-seropositive.

The chain joins TRBV5-1 to TRBJ1-1; tentative D call: TRBD1 (6 bases). The germline CDR1 and CDR2 sequences are SGHRS and YFSETQ. The CDR3 length is 15 residues. V was shortened by 0 bases and J by 6 bases, with 15 bases between the two germline ends. Here the CDR3 reads CASSLAQGKVSEAFF. The CDR3 bases are TGCGCCAGCAGCTTGGCACAGGGAAAAGTCTCTGAAGCTTTCTTT.

The chain uses TRBV11-2 and TRBJ2-1; 8 nucleotides agree with TRBD1. CDR1 is SGHAT and CDR2 is FQNNGV in the germline V gene. The CDR3 runs to 14 residues. V trimming: 5 bases; J trimming: 7 bases; junction bases outside the gene matches: 7. As DNA, the CDR3 is TGTGCCAGCAGCCCTCCCGGGACAGGAAATGAGCAGTTCTTC. This translates into CASSPPGTGNEQFF.

This clone was recorded a few times. The rearrangement joins TRBV28 to TRBJ1-2; D gene uncertain. Germline CDR1 is MDHEN and CDR2 is SYDVKM. This CDR3 region has 12 residues. Deletions cut 5 bases from V and 6 bases from J, with 10 bases between. CDR3 in amino acids: CASSVGLNGYTF. Written as DNA, the CDR3 is TGTGCCAGCAGTGTCGGACTGAATGGCTACACCTTC.

The V call is TRBV4-2, the J call TRBJ1-1; D is unclear. Trimming stripped 1 base from V and 1 base from J, with 13 bases between. Germline assignment: CDR1 LGHNA and CDR2 YNFKEQ. This CDR3 is 16 amino acids long. DNA for the CDR3: TGTGCCAGCAGCCAAGGGGCAGGCACTAGGAACACTGAAGCTTTCTTT. Its translation: CASSQGAGTRNTEAFF.

The chain carries TRBV28 and TRBJ2-7; 10 nucleotides match TRBD1. Germline trimming cut 10 bases from V and 3 bases from J; bases unmatched to any gene: 15. The CDR3 extends over 16 amino acids. CDR1 is MDHEN and CDR2 is SYDVKM in the germline V gene. As DNA, the CDR3 is TGTGCCACCGTGAGCACCTTGGGACAGGGGTTCTACGAGCAGTACTTC. It is translated as CATVSTLGQGFYEQYF.

This chain connects TRBV5-1 to TRBJ1-2, with 11 positions matching TRBD1. The J segment lost 7 bases and the V segment lost 6 bases, leaving 14 bases of the junction unmatched. Germline assignment: CDR1 SGHRS and CDR2 YFSETQ. The CDR3 runs to 16 residues. CDR3 nucleotide sequence: TGCGCCAGCATCGAAGAGCCGGGACAGGGGGAAGGTGGCTACACCTTC. Amino acid sequence: CASIEEPGQGEGGYTF.

This clone was recorded once. The CDR3 DNA sequence: TGTGCCAGCCTAGGGCTAGCGGGACGGGAGACCCAGTACTTC. Translating it yields CASLGLAGRETQYF. This chain joins TRBV2 and TRBJ2-5, with TRBD2 identical over 9 bases. V shed 8 bases and J 5 bases; nucleotides not matched to a gene: 9. Germline-derived CDR1 and CDR2 are SNHLY and FYNNEI. The CDR3 is 14 residues long.

This clone was counted only a few times. The chain has TRBV5-1 and TRBJ1-1; a possible D gene is TRBD1 (6 bases). The CDR3 spans 15 residues. The V end was cut by 0 bases, the J end by 0 bases, with 9 bases between. Germline CDR1 and CDR2: SGHRS and YFSETQ. The CDR3 loop reads CASSLAGGLNTEAFF. CDR3 bases: TGCGCCAGCAGCTTGGCGGGGGGGCTGAACACTGAAGCTTTCTTT.

The chain uses TRBV4-2 and TRBJ2-7; 7 bases align to TRBD1. Per the germline V gene, CDR1 is LGHNA and CDR2 is YNFKEQ. This CDR3 contains 15 residues. After removal of 1 base from V and 3 bases from J, the junction contained 6 bases not matched to a gene. The CDR3 DNA reads TGTGCCAGCAGCCAAGCGCTAGACAGGGACTACGAGCAGTACTTC. It yields the protein CASSQALDRDYEQYF.

This clone has only one observation. The chain joins TRBV2 to TRBJ2-7; TRBD2 aligns across 9 bases. Unmatched junction bases numbered 10, after V lost 5 bases and J lost 2 bases. The CDR3 sequence is 16 residues long. The germline gives CDR1 SNHLY, CDR2 FYNNEI. The CDR3 loop reads CASSRSSTSGTYEQYF. The CDR3 nucleotides read TGTGCCAGCAGTCGTTCCTCGACTAGCGGTACCTACGAGCAGTACTTC.

This rearrangement joins TRBV2 to TRBJ1-6; 9 bases align to TRBD1. V lost 6 bases, J lost 0 bases, and 6 bases stayed unmatched. This CDR3 region has 17 residues. Germline V gene lookup returns CDR1 SNHLY and CDR2 FYNNEI. CDR3: CASRPGTGSSYNSPLHF. The DNA for the CDR3 is TGTGCCAGCAGACCCGGGACAGGGAGCTCCTATAATTCACCCCTCCACTTT.

This clone was counted once. V is TRBV13 and J is TRBJ1-2, with D unclear. The V and J ends lost 4 bases and 5 bases respectively, with 20 bases between them. This CDR3 spans 16 amino acids. Per germline, CDR1 PRHDT and CDR2 FYEKMQ (reference sequence). The CDR3: CASSSFVEGRMYGYTF. The CDR3 DNA sequence: TGTGCCAGCAGCTCCTTTGTGGAGGGCCGGATGTATGGCTACACCTTC. Combining the CDR3 with reference TRBV13 and TRBJ1-2 gives the whole variable domain AAGVIQSPRHLIKEKRETATLKCYPIPRHDTVYWYQQGPGQDPQFLISFYEKMQSDKGSIPDRFSAQQFSDYHSELNMSSLELGDSALYFCASSSFVEGRMYGYTFGSGTRLTVV.

V usage is TRBV30 and J usage is TRBJ1-5, with D perhaps TRBD1 (6 bases). V shed 3 bases and J shed 3 bases, with 12 bases lying between them. Germline CDR1 is GTSNPN and CDR2 is SVGIG (reference sequence). The length of the CDR3 is 14 residues. In DNA, the CDR3 is TGTGCCTGGAGGCCCGGACAGTTCAATCAGCCCCAGCATTTT. Translation: CAWRPGQFNQPQHF.

The rearrangement links TRBV28 to TRBJ2-7; 7 bases align to TRBD1. CDR1 and CDR2 (germline): MDHEN, SYDVKM. The CDR3 is 16 amino acids. V was pared by 5 bases and J by 7 bases, with 17 bases of the junction left unmatched. The CDR3 DNA reads TGTGCCAGCAGTCAAACGAAGGGACAGACACTTTCGGAGCAGTACTTC. This sequence encodes CASSQTKGQTLSEQYF.

The chain combines TRBV9 with TRBJ2-3; 10 bases fit TRBD2. The CDR3 loop spans 16 amino acids. J was trimmed by 3 bases and V by 4 bases; bases with no gene match: 8. Germline assignment: CDR1 SGDLS and CDR2 YYNGEE. CDR3 amino acids: CASSTQAGGRTDTQYF. Here the CDR3 DNA reads TGTGCCAGCAGCACCCAAGCGGGGGGGCGAACAGATACGCAGTATTTT.

The CDR3 loop is CASSPPSSRTGGYNEQFF. CDR3 bases: TGTGCCAGCTCACCCCCCTCATCACGTACAGGGGGGTACAATGAGCAGTTCTTC. The chain links TRBV18 to TRBJ2-1, with 8 bases fitting TRBD1. Unmatched junction bases numbered 14, after V lost 3 bases and J lost 4 bases. This CDR3 spans 18 amino acids. The V gene's germline CDR1 is KGHSH and CDR2 LQKENI.

J is TRBJ2-1 and V is TRBV4-1; 12 bases line up with TRBD2. The CDR3 spans 19 residues. The germline V gene encodes CDR1 MGHRA and CDR2 YSYEKL. J lost 0 bases, V lost 0 bases, and 6 bases had no gene match. CDR3 sequence: CASSQDEPSGRASYNEQFF. In DNA, the CDR3 is TGCGCCAGCAGCCAAGATGAACCTAGCGGGAGGGCCTCCTACAATGAGCAGTTCTTC.

This chain links TRBV11-1 with TRBJ2-7; perhaps TRBD1 as D (6 bases). Germline CDR1 and CDR2: SGHAT and FQDESV (reference sequence). Trimming shortened V by 0 bases and J by 7 bases, and 16 bases separated the two germline ends. The CDR3 runs to 15 residues. For the CDR3, the DNA is TGTGCCAGCAGCTTAGCGTCTGGGGGCACGGGTGAGCAGTACTTC. Its protein product is CASSLASGGTGEQYF. Supplemented by reference TRBV11-1 and TRBJ2-7, the full variable domain reads EAEVAQSPRYKITEKSQAVAFWCDPISGHATLYWYRQILGQGPELLVQFQDESVVDDSQLPKDRFSAERLKGVDSTLKIQPAELGDSAMYLCASSLASGGTGEQYFGPGTRLTVT.

The rearrangement links TRBV27 to TRBJ2-7, with 9 bases that match TRBD1. Germline V CDR1 and CDR2: MNHEY, SMNVEV (reference sequence). The CDR3 has 15 amino acids. After removal of 4 bases from V and 7 bases from J, the junction contained 11 bases not matched to a gene. The CDR3 sequence is CASSSAGTGIIEQYF. CDR3 coding DNA: TGTGCCAGCAGTTCTGCCGGGACAGGGATTATAGAGCAGTACTTC.

This rearrangement joins TRBV7-9 to TRBJ2-7; no definite D call. The CDR3 covers 14 residues. With 2 bases removed from V and 2 bases from J, the gap between germline ends came to 10 bases. From germline, CDR1 is SEHNR and CDR2 FQNEAQ (reference sequence). CDR3 DNA: TGTGCCAGCAGCTTAAATCAACTTCCCTACGAGCAGTACTTC. Its protein product is CASSLNQLPYEQYF. Supplemented by reference TRBV7-9 and TRBJ2-7, the full variable domain reads DTGVSQNPRHKITKRGQNVTFRCDPISEHNRLYWYRQTLGQGPEFLTYFQNEAQLEKSRLLSDRFSAERPKGSFSTLEIQRTEQGDSAMYLCASSLNQLPYEQYFGPGTRLTVT.

This clone was recorded once. The V and J genes are TRBV5-1 and TRBJ2-5, with 11 nucleotides matching TRBD2. Looked up from germline, CDR1 is SGHRS and CDR2 is YFSETQ. The trim removed 3 bases at V and 9 bases at J, leaving 13 bases unmatched. The length of the CDR3 is 16 residues. The CDR3 here is CASSSGQRTSGFAQYF. CDR3 in DNA: TGCGCCAGCAGCTCGGGACAAAGGACTAGCGGGTTCGCCCAGTACTTC.

The V and J genes are TRBV7-2 and TRBJ2-2; D gene unclear. The V gene lost 5 bases and the J gene lost 1 base, with 14 bases spanning the gap. The germline V gene encodes CDR1 SGHTA and CDR2 FQGNSA. This CDR3 is built from 16 residues. Here the CDR3 reads CASSPRAYLNTGELFF. The CDR3 nucleotides are TGTGCCAGCAGCCCCCGAGCCTACCTGAACACCGGGGAGCTGTTTTTT.

The J gene is TRBJ2-7, the V gene TRBV6-1; D is perhaps TRBD1 (5 bases). Trimming took off 2 bases at V and 6 bases at J, with 11 bases between the two ends. From germline, CDR1 is MNHNS and CDR2 SASEGT. There are 13 residues in the CDR3. This CDR3 is CASSELRAVEQYF. The CDR3 DNA follows: TGTGCCAGCAGTGAACTCAGGGCGGTCGAGCAGTACTTC.

The V gene is TRBV5-1, the J gene TRBJ2-5; 7 bases match TRBD2. Trimming cost V 0 bases and J 4 bases; bases outside gene matches: 9. This CDR3 has 16 residues. Germline CDR1 is SGHRS and CDR2 is YFSETQ. The CDR3, as DNA: TGCGCCAGCAGCTTGGAGGGTAGCGGGCGGAGAGAGACCCAGTACTTC. It encodes CASSLEGSGRRETQYF.

This rearrangement joins TRBV5-6 to TRBJ2-1; 12 bases are shared with TRBD2. V lost 2 bases, J lost 5 bases, and 14 bases stayed unmatched. CDR1 and CDR2 from the germline V gene are SGHDT and YYEEEE. CDR3 size: 19 residues. The CDR3 coding sequence is TGTGCCAGCAGCTTCAGAACATTAAGGACTAGCGGGACGAACAATGAGCAGTTCTTC. Its protein is CASSFRTLRTSGTNNEQFF. Full variable domain (remainder filled in from reference TRBV5-6 and TRBJ2-1): DAGVTQSPTHLIKTRGQQVTLRCSPKSGHDTVSWYQQALGQGPQFIFQYYEEEERQRGNFPDRFSGHQFPNYSSELNVNALLLGDSALYLCASSFRTLRTSGTNNEQFFGPGTRLTVL.